This T cell receptor (beta chain) was identified in a study of early T cells in non-severe SARS-CoV-2 infection. Study context: Bulk RNA from unsorted whole blood was sequenced; chains were unpaired.

This clonotype occurred many times. Germline V gives CDR1 ENHRY, CDR2 SYGVKD. This CDR3 comprises 14 residues. With 4 bases removed from V and 0 bases from J, the gap between germline ends came to 8 bases. Attached unique molecular identifiers marked individual cDNA molecules. Each CDR3 protein gets one entry after TCRdb re-called the 5' RACE reads with MiXCR. The repertoire holds more than 95,000 distinct CDR3 sequences, with 14% to 15% as singletons. Material for sequencing was whole blood. This TCR was recovered from an adult who was a healthcare worker with PCR-confirmed SARS-CoV-2 infection or an uninfected control (not recorded which). This chain uses TRBV10-3 with TRBJ2-3, with unresolved D. In DNA form, the CDR3 reads TGTGCCATCAGTGGCGAAACTAGCACAGATACGCAGTATTTT. Its protein product is CAISGETSTDTQYF.